The clone carrying this T cell receptor beta chain appeared once. The data stem from a study of blood T cell repertoires in COVID-19. As for the study in general: The cDNA or gDNA used as material had been derived from T cells, B-cell-depleted T cells, or PBMCs.

Participants' reported clinical history set cohort assignment. Sequencing was performed with immunoSEQ multiplex PCR; in TCRdb, only in-frame clones are kept and a portion is missing. The sample shows 220,000 or so clones, 75% to 90% of them seen only once. The source is a man in his forties or fifties who had been exposed to COVID-19. The specimen was PBMCs or T cells enriched from blood (not recorded which).

The chain's CDR3 is CASRAGDNYGYTF. For the CDR3, the DNA is TGTGCCAGCAGGGCGGGCGATAACTATGGCTACACCTTC. The chain carries TRBV2 and TRBJ1-2, with no clear D. The CDR3 covers 13 residues. V lost 6 bases, J lost 1 base, and 9 bases lay in between. Germline assignment: CDR1 SNHLY and CDR2 FYNNEI.